Shown below are 19 T cell receptor beta chains from a single sample sequenced in a study of T-cell reconstitution after alpha-beta-depleted transplantation in children. Molecular barcoding with unique molecular identifiers was used for the TCRbeta library. TCRdb redid the calling of the PCR reads with MiXCR, one entry per CDR3 protein. Counted here are just under 150,000 distinct CDR3 sequences, around 10% occurring once; the ten biggest clones make up about a sixth. The material sequenced was PBMCs, mostly from graft donor cells, taken 180 days after TCRalphabeta/CD19-depleted stem cell transplant. The receptors were gathered from a female patient aged 2-9 years who had a stem cell transplant for congenital amegakaryocytic thrombocytopenia, so the T cells may come from the graft donor.

This clonotype occurred many times. The chain couples TRBV5-1 to TRBJ2-3, with TRBD1 matching over 8 bases. The CDR3 is 17 amino acids. J lost 5 bases, V lost 4 bases, and 15 bases had no gene match. Germline loops: CDR1 SGHRS, CDR2 YFSETQ. The CDR3 is CASSDRGQGATGDTQYF. Here the CDR3 DNA reads TGCGCCAGCAGCGACCGGGGGCAGGGGGCAACGGGAGATACGCAGTATTTT. Filled out from reference TRBV5-1 and TRBJ2-3, the complete variable domain reads KAGVTQTPRYLIKTRGQQVTLSCSPISGHRSVSWYQQTPGQGLQFLFEYFSETQRNKGNFPGRFSGRQFSNSRSEMNVSTLELGDSALYLCASSDRGQGATGDTQYFGPGTRLTVL.

This clonotype was found many times. The genes are TRBV5-1 and TRBJ1-5; the D is unclear. V lost 5 bases to trimming and J lost 0 bases, with 6 bases between them. The germline V gene has CDR1 SGHRS and CDR2 YFSETQ. This CDR3 contains 13 residues. CDR3 residues: CASRAGSNQPQHF. The CDR3 DNA reads as TGCGCCAGCAGGGCCGGTAGCAATCAGCCCCAGCATTTT.

The chain couples TRBV15 to TRBJ1-5, with 7 bases identical to TRBD1. The CDR3 spans 15 residues. With V trimmed by 4 bases and J by 6 bases, 9 bases remained unmatched. Germline CDR1 is LNHNV and CDR2 is YYDKDF (reference sequence). The CDR3 protein is CATSTRGQYRQPQHF. The CDR3 DNA follows: TGTGCCACCAGCACAAGGGGACAGTATCGTCAGCCCCAGCATTTT.

At least ten counts were recorded for this clonotype. The chain has TRBV27 and TRBJ2-5; D gene uncertain. CDR1 is MNHEY, CDR2 SMNVEV, per germline (reference sequence). This CDR3 contains 16 residues. Trimming left V 2 bases short and J 4 bases short, with 17 bases between. CDR3 DNA: TGTGCCAGCAGTTTAAACCCCCACCTACGGAGAGAGACCCAGTACTTC. Translating it yields CASSLNPHLRRETQYF.

The chain couples TRBV5-1 to TRBJ2-3; D unclear. Trimming removed 0 bases from V and 5 bases from J, with 13 bases in between. Germline CDR1 reads SGHRS; CDR2 reads YFSETQ. The CDR3 covers 15 residues. As DNA, the CDR3 is TGCGCCAGCAGCTTGGGAACTCCACCGGTAGATACGCAGTATTTT. Its translation: CASSLGTPPVDTQYF.

This clonotype has at least ten counts. This chain connects TRBV12-3 or TRBV12-4 to TRBJ1-1; the D is unclear. Trimming left V 6 bases short and J 0 bases short, with 2 bases between. This CDR3 spans 11 amino acids. CDR3 protein: CASRLNTEAFF. In nucleotides, the CDR3 is TGTGCCAGCAGGTTGAACACTGAAGCTTTCTTT.

The chain carries TRBV20-1 and TRBJ2-7, with TRBD2 identical over 9 bases. The CDR3 extends over 16 amino acids. Per the germline V gene, CDR1 is DFQATT and CDR2 is SNEGSKA (reference sequence). Trimming at V came to 1 base and at J to 3 bases, leaving 10 bases not matched to a gene. The CDR3 sequence is CSARVQRTSENYEQYF. The CDR3 region has the DNA TGCAGTGCTAGAGTCCAACGGACTAGCGAAAACTACGAGCAGTACTTC.

The sample holds a few counts of this clonotype. The chain couples TRBV2 to TRBJ1-6; 7 nucleotides match TRBD1. CDR1 is SNHLY, CDR2 FYNNEI, per germline. The trim removed 8 bases at V and 0 bases at J, leaving 1 base unmatched. The CDR3 sequence is 14 residues long. The CDR3, as DNA: TGTGCCAGCGGGGACAGCTCCTATAATTCACCCCTCCACTTT. Amino acid sequence: CASGDSSYNSPLHF.

In this sample, this clonotype turned up a few times. The chain has TRBV20-1 and TRBJ2-7; perhaps TRBD2 as D (5 bases). Germline V CDR1 and CDR2: DFQATT, SNEGSKA (reference sequence). With 6 bases removed from V and 5 bases from J, the gap between germline ends came to 17 bases. CDR3 size: 13 residues. CDR3 bases: TGCAGTGCAACTGTCTCCCCGCGGGACGAGCAGTACTTC. It translates to CSATVSPRDEQYF.

This clonotype came up a few times. This chain connects TRBV20-1 to TRBJ2-2, with 12 bases identical to TRBD1. This CDR3 spans 14 amino acids. The germline gives CDR1 DFQATT, CDR2 SNEGSKA (reference sequence). V lost 4 bases to trimming and J lost 9 bases; unmatched junction nucleotides: 6. The CDR3 DNA sequence: TGCAGTGCTACCGGGACAGGGGGCCCGAGGGAGCTGTTTTTT. Its translation: CSATGTGGPRELFF.

This clonotype was seen ten or more times. The CDR3 region has the DNA TGTGCCAGCAGTGCGCTAGCGGGAGTCCCAGATACGCAGTATTTT. It codes for CASSALAGVPDTQYF. The chain links TRBV2 to TRBJ2-3; 10 bases are a match to TRBD2. CDR3 length: 15 residues. Germline V gene data show CDR1 as SNHLY and CDR2 as FYNNEI. V trimming: 4 bases; J trimming: 4 bases; junction bases outside the gene matches: 5.

This clonotype was seen only a few times. The chain combines TRBV15 with TRBJ1-6; D possibly corresponds to TRBD1 (5 bases). Trimming pared 8 bases from V and 8 bases from J, leaving 13 bases between. The length of the CDR3 is 13 residues. Germline V CDR1 and CDR2: LNHNV, YYDKDF (reference sequence). This CDR3 is CATHPGGDSPLHF. CDR3 nucleotides: TGTGCCACCCACCCCGGAGGGGATTCACCCCTCCACTTT.

This clonotype has at least ten counts. V gene TRBV11-2 combines with J gene TRBJ2-1; the D gene is possibly TRBD2 (5 bases). Trimming shortened V by 6 bases and J by 5 bases, and 26 bases separated the two germline ends. Germline CDR1 SGHAT, CDR2 FQNNGV. This CDR3 spans 18 amino acids. The CDR3 region has the DNA TGTGCCAGCAGAATCTCTAGTGGGGTAGCGTCTCGGAACAATGAGCAGTTCTTC. Translating gives CASRISSGVASRNNEQFF.

The chain links TRBV13 to TRBJ2-2; 7 bases match TRBD1. The CDR3 sequence is 13 residues long. Germline V lookup: CDR1 PRHDT, CDR2 FYEKMQ (reference sequence). Trimming at V came to 10 bases and at J to 8 bases, leaving 10 bases not matched to a gene. The CDR3 nucleotides read TGTGCCATCGGCTCCGGGGACAGTGGGGAGCTGTTTTTT. This encodes CAIGSGDSGELFF.

The table lists this clonotype with a few counts. The chain uses TRBV12-3 or TRBV12-4 and TRBJ2-1; D might be TRBD2 (6 bases). There are 16 residues in the CDR3. Deletions cut 6 bases from V and 7 bases from J, with 22 bases between. The CDR3 protein is CASSPVGRPLGNEQFF. CDR3 nucleotides: TGTGCCAGCAGCCCCGTAGGGAGGCCTCTAGGGAATGAGCAGTTCTTC.

The chain combines TRBV20-1 with TRBJ2-1, with D possibly TRBD2 on 5 matching bases. Trimming cost V 5 bases and J 10 bases, with 15 bases left between them. CDR1 and CDR2 (germline): DFQATT, SNEGSKA (reference sequence). The CDR3 totals 12 residues. The CDR3 DNA is TGCAGTGCTCGTAAGCGTAGCGACGAGCAGTTCTTC. It yields the protein CSARKRSDEQFF.

This clonotype was observed a handful of times. This sequence joins TRBV12-3 or TRBV12-4 and TRBJ1-2, with 7 nucleotides matching TRBD1. Trimming at V came to 5 bases and at J to 2 bases, leaving 2 bases not matched to a gene. The CDR3 runs to 13 residues. Here the CDR3 reads CASSVGQNYGYTF. The CDR3 bases are TGTGCCAGCAGTGTGGGACAGAACTATGGCTACACCTTC.

At least ten counts were recorded for this clonotype. The rearrangement joins TRBV28 to TRBJ2-1; perhaps TRBD1 as D (5 bases). Germline CDR1 is MDHEN and CDR2 is SYDVKM. This CDR3 contains 12 residues. V gave up 6 bases and J gave up 9 bases, with 12 bases separating them. The CDR3 bases are TGTGCCAGCAGCCCCGGTAGGGGTGAGCAGTTCTTC. This translates into CASSPGRGEQFF. Full variable domain (remainder filled in from reference TRBV28 and TRBJ2-1): DVKVTQSSRYLVKRTGEKVFLECVQDMDHENMFWYRQDPGLGLRLIYFSYDVKMKEKGDIPEGYSVSREKKERFSLILESASTNQTSMYLCASSPGRGEQFFGPGTRLTVL.

DNA for the CDR3: TGTGCCAGCTCACCATATCACACAGATACGCAGTATTTT. It translates to CASSPYHTDTQYF. The gene calls are TRBV18 and TRBJ2-3; no definite D call. CDR1 is KGHSH, CDR2 LQKENI, per germline. Trimming removed 2 bases from V and 2 bases from J, with 5 bases in between. The CDR3 has 13 residues.